This T cell receptor beta chain was identified in a study of blood T cell repertoires in COVID-19 (TCRdb year 2020). Background on the whole study: Collaborator samples came from the United States, Italy and Spain and covered acute and convalescent phases of COVID-19. Subjects who had been exposed to COVID-19, were actively infected with it, or had recovered from it provided the deeply sampled blood TCRbeta repertoires that made up the dataset. The samples were drawn from two sources: the first 160 participants of the ongoing ImmuneRACE study, and 1,000 to 1,500 subjects contributed by 6 global collaborators. The prospective study material was composed of cDNA or gDNA derived from T cells, B-cell-depleted T cells, or PBMCs. The sample metadata nearly always contained a de-identified subject ID, COVID-19 status, age in years and sex. Where HLA class I and class II types were available, the types were taken from metadata supplied by the sample provider, not from assay-based typing. The repertoires were made available in a free public database intended to serve as a resource for research on the immune response to SARS-CoV-2.

TCRbeta CDR3 regions were amplified from genomic DNA using the immunoSEQ Assay, a bias-controlled multiplex PCR. The published analysis was carried out like this. The number of nucleated cells in each sample was estimated from the amplification of reference gene primers within the assay. To quantify the absolute abundance of each unique TCRbeta CDR3 rearrangement, sequence reads were collapsed and filtered. For each sample, productive Simpson clonality was calculated by taking the square root of Simpson's diversity index across productive rearrangements. TCRdb obtained this table from immuneACCESS and retained in-frame rearrangements with V and J assigned. These tables miss some clones; where compared with another copy, unresolved V genes account for less than half of the shortfall, and the remainder is unexplained. V and J calls and clone size follow that table, whereas D and trimming were derived from the DNA. The sample table lists about 150,000 clones, about nine tenths of them with a count of one. Of the sample, roughly 4% is held by the ten largest clones.

Participants in the prospective study were aged about 18 to 95 years, lived in 20 to 25 United States geographic areas, and enrolled through a virtual design. Cohort assignment in the prospective study relied on participant-reported clinical history from a screening survey and a study questionnaire. Exposed participants were defined as having been in contact with someone with a PCR-confirmed or clinician-diagnosed COVID-19 case within 2 weeks of study entry. Mobile phlebotomists in the prospective study collected whole blood, serum and a nasopharyngeal or oropharyngeal swab from every participant. Over an approximately 2-month period, participants in the prospective study had the option of providing additional blood draws and questionnaires. Blood samples from the prospective study were shipped frozen or at room temperature prior to DNA extraction. After removal of 0 bases from V and 0 bases from J, the junction retains 7 bases not matched to a gene. The CDR3 holds 17 amino acids from the cysteine to the phenylalanine. CDR3 DNA is the only sequence kept; it has 51 bases, read in frame from the first base. CDR1 is given as LGHNA and CDR2 as YSLEER, both from the germline V gene.

The full study reports these points: How much clinical and demographic metadata was included differed by source and by participant, and the metadata was provided uncurated.

As to this clone: Its cognate antigen has yet to be identified. Base qualities are not recorded, but no much larger clone differs from it by a single base.

This TCR was sampled from a woman in her thirties or forties who had been exposed to COVID-19. The V and J genes are TRBV4-3 and TRBJ1-2, and 7 junction bases match TRBD1. The sequenced material came from PBMCs or T cells enriched from blood (not recorded which). The CDR3 reads as follows: CASSQDRGTGANYGYTF. The DNA is as follows: TGCGCCAGCAGCCAAGATCGAGGAACAGGGGCTAACTATGGCTACACCTTC.